These 14 T cell receptor beta chains originate from one sample sequenced in a study of blood T cell repertoires in COVID-19. The data were produced by immunoSEQ multiplex PCR, yet TCRdb's version contains in-frame clones alone and is incomplete. The sample shows fewer than 700,000 clones, about 89% of them seen only once. Specimen: peripheral blood. Receptors were obtained from a woman aged 45-65 years with COVID-19, enrolled during active disease.

The genes are TRBV7-8 and TRBJ2-5; a possible D gene is TRBD2 (6 bases). Germline lookup yields CDR1 SGHVS and CDR2 FQNEAQ. The V end lost 3 bases, the J end lost 7 bases, and 21 bases lay between the germline ends. The CDR3 consists of 16 residues. The chain's CDR3 is CASSFDAASVGGTQYF. CDR3 in DNA: TGTGCCAGCAGCTTCGACGCAGCGTCGGTCGGGGGGACCCAGTACTTC.

This chain connects TRBV12-5 to TRBJ2-2; D gene unclear. The CDR3 has 13 residues. Germline V gene data show CDR1 as LGHNT and CDR2 as FRNRAP. V lost 5 bases, J lost 8 bases, and 12 bases lay in between. CDR3 amino acids: CASGRPLGGELFF. In DNA, the CDR3 is TGTGCTAGTGGTCGCCCCCTAGGAGGGGAGCTGTTTTTT.

The V gene is TRBV2, the J gene TRBJ2-7; 9 positions agree with TRBD1. This CDR3 contains 13 residues. Germline CDR1 is SNHLY and CDR2 is FYNNEI. Trimming cost V 7 bases and J 0 bases; bases outside gene matches: 1. This CDR3 is CASKGQGSYEQYF. In nucleotides, the CDR3 is TGTGCCAGCAAGGGACAGGGCTCCTACGAGCAGTACTTC.

The CDR3 region is CASSLGQGLTEAFF. CDR3 nucleotides: TGTGCCAGCAGCTTAGGTCAGGGCCTAACTGAAGCTTTCTTT. This chain joins TRBV7-9 and TRBJ1-1, with a weak D call TRBD1 (5 bases). Germline V lookup: CDR1 SEHNR, CDR2 FQNEAQ (reference sequence). The CDR3 consists of 14 residues. With 1 base removed from V and 5 bases from J, the gap between germline ends came to 11 bases.

The chain links TRBV27 to TRBJ1-2; TRBD1 matches 8 bases. CDR3 length: 14 amino acids. Losses at the gene ends were 6 bases for V and 5 bases for J; bases not matched to a gene: 8. The V gene's germline CDR1 is MNHEY and CDR2 SMNVEV (reference sequence). This CDR3 reads CASSRDRWGYGYTF. The CDR3 DNA reads as TGTGCCAGCAGCAGGGACAGGTGGGGGTATGGCTACACCTTC.

The chain has TRBV4-2 and TRBJ2-1, with 13 nucleotides matching TRBD2. Germline V gene data show CDR1 as LGHNA and CDR2 as YNFKEQ. There are 16 residues in the CDR3. V was clipped by 2 bases and J by 5 bases; unmatched bases: 3. The DNA for the CDR3 is TGTGCCAGCAGCCAAACCGGGACTAGCGGGAACAATGAGCAGTTCTTC. Translated, it gives CASSQTGTSGNNEQFF.

This clone was counted once. The chain is built from TRBV6-1 and TRBJ1-2; 8 bases align to TRBD1. J gave up 3 bases and V 3 bases, and 3 bases lay outside the gene matches. Germline assignment: CDR1 MNHNS and CDR2 SASEGT. The CDR3 is made up of 14 amino acids. CDR3 sequence reads: CASSETTGDYGYTF. CDR3 bases: TGTGCCAGCAGTGAGACGACAGGGGACTATGGCTACACCTTC.

The J gene is TRBJ1-1, the V gene TRBV6-5; the D is unclear. The CDR3 contains 13 residues. V was trimmed by 5 bases and J by 1 base, leaving 8 bases between them. Per germline, CDR1 MNHEY and CDR2 SVGAGI. In DNA, the CDR3 is TGTGCCAGCAGTAGAGATTGGAACACTGAAGCTTTCTTT. Its translation: CASSRDWNTEAFF.

V usage is TRBV4-2 and J usage is TRBJ2-7, with TRBD1 matching 9 bases. Per germline, CDR1 LGHNA and CDR2 YNFKEQ. The CDR3 sequence is 16 residues long. After removal of 0 bases from V and 0 bases from J, the junction contained 3 bases not matched to a gene. As DNA, the CDR3 is TGTGCCAGCAGCCAAGATAGGGGACAGGGCTCCTACGAGCAGTACTTC. Protein: CASSQDRGQGSYEQYF.

The chain uses TRBV9 and TRBJ2-7, with TRBD1 identical over 7 bases. This CDR3 is built from 13 residues. Unmatched junction bases numbered 6, after V lost 3 bases and J lost 6 bases. The germline V gene encodes CDR1 SGDLS and CDR2 YYNGEE. CDR3 amino acids: CASSEGAVGEQYF. CDR3 nucleotide sequence: TGTGCCAGCAGCGAGGGGGCAGTGGGCGAGCAGTACTTC.

This chain joins TRBV9 and TRBJ2-1; TRBD1 matches at 7 bases. CDR3 size: 16 residues. Trimming at V came to 0 bases and at J to 8 bases, leaving 11 bases not matched to a gene. Germline assignment: CDR1 SGDLS and CDR2 YYNGEE. CDR3 loop: CASSVEGGRRVDEQFF. CDR3 coding DNA: TGTGCCAGCAGCGTAGAAGGGGGCCGCCGGGTAGATGAGCAGTTCTTC.

This sequence joins TRBV5-1 and TRBJ1-6, with 7 positions matching TRBD1. From germline, CDR1 is SGHRS and CDR2 YFSETQ. The J segment lost 8 bases and the V segment lost 0 bases, leaving 8 bases of the junction unmatched. The CDR3 is 16 residues long. CDR3 sequence reads: CASSLAGDRQYSPLHF. CDR3 bases: TGCGCCAGCAGCTTGGCTGGGGACAGACAATATTCACCCCTCCACTTT. Full variable domain (remainder filled in from reference TRBV5-1 and TRBJ1-6): KAGVTQTPRYLIKTRGQQVTLSCSPISGHRSVSWYQQTPGQGLQFLFEYFSETQRNKGNFPGRFSGRQFSNSRSEMNVSTLELGDSALYLCASSLAGDRQYSPLHFGNGTRLTVT.

The gene calls are TRBV6-6 and TRBJ1-1; D gene uncertain. Germline V CDR1 and CDR2: MNHNY, SVGAGI (reference sequence). The CDR3 length is 11 residues. V gave up 6 bases and J gave up 7 bases, with 9 bases separating them. The CDR3 region has the DNA TGTGCCAGCAGCCCGGCGGATGAAGCTTTCTTT. It codes for CASSPADEAFF.

To note about this clone: Other DNA sequences in this sample translate to the same CDR3. V usage is TRBV27 and J usage is TRBJ1-5; 8 bases line up with TRBD1. V was pared by 0 bases and J by 0 bases, with 1 base of the junction left unmatched. The CDR3 has 16 amino acids. Germline V CDR1 and CDR2: MNHEY, SMNVEV (reference sequence). The CDR3, as DNA: TGTGCCAGCAGTTTATCCGGGACAGGTAGCAATCAGCCCCAGCATTTT. Translating it yields CASSLSGTGSNQPQHF.